This TCR beta chain was captured in a study of blood T cell repertoires in COVID-19. Overall study: PBMCs, B-cell-depleted T cells, or T cells were the source of the cDNA or gDNA that made up the material.

Per germline, CDR1 SNHLY and CDR2 FYNNEI. After removal of 6 bases from V and 2 bases from J, the junction contained 5 bases not matched to a gene. CDR3 length: 14 residues. Using immunoSEQ multiplex PCR, the repertoire was profiled, and TCRdb retains in-frame clones only, with some absent. The sample has tens of thousands of clones; around 85% are singletons. The sequence derives from an older man with acute or convalescent COVID-19. The specimen sequenced was peripheral blood. The genes are TRBV2 and TRBJ2-3, with TRBD1 identical over 7 bases. The CDR3 DNA follows: TGTGCCAGCAGCGAGGACAGGTTCACAGATACGCAGTATTTT. It encodes CASSEDRFTDTQYF.